This T cell receptor (beta chain) was profiled in a study of blood T cell repertoires in COVID-19. Looking at the study overall: Whether acute or convalescent, the COVID-19 samples came from the United States, Italy and Spain. PBMCs, B-cell-depleted T cells, or T cells provided the cDNA or gDNA that made up the material.

This clone was detected a few times. In the original processing: Reference gene primer amplification gave estimated nucleated cell counts. Clones were sequenced by immunoSEQ multiplex PCR, and TCRdb holds only the in-frame ones, with some missing. V and J calls and clone size are given by that table; D and trimming were obtained from the DNA. The data contain 55,000 or so clones, 70% to 90% of them seen just once; the ten biggest clones take up roughly an eighth. Germline CDR1 reads SGHRS; CDR2 reads YFSETQ. The CDR3 covers 20 residues. Trimming removed 6 bases at V and 0 bases at J, with 28 bases between.

Sequenced: peripheral blood. This TCR was recovered from a human donor in a cohort sampled during active COVID-19. This chain uses TRBV5-1 with TRBJ2-1, with a tentative D call TRBD1 (8 bases). As DNA, the CDR3 is TGCGCCAGCACCGGGGGGACAGGTGCGTGGATGCAGTCCTCCTACAATGAGCAGTTCTTC. Its translation: CASTGGTGAWMQSSYNEQFF.